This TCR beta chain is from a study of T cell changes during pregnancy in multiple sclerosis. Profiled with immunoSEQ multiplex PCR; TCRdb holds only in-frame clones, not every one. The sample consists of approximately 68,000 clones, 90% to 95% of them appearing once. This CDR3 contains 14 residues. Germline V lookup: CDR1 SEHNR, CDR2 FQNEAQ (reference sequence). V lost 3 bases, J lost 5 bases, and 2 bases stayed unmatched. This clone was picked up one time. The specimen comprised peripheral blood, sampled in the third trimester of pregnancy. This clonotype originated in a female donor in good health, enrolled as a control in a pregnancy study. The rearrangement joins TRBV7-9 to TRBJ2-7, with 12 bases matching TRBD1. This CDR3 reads CASSLGDRGHEQYF. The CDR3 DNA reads TGTGCCAGCAGCTTGGGGGACAGGGGGCACGAGCAGTACTTC.